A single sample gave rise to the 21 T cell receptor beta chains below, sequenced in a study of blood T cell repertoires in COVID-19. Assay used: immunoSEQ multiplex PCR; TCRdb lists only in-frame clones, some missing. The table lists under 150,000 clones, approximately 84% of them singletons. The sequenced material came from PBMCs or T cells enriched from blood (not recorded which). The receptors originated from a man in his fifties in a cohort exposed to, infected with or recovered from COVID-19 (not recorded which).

The CDR3 DNA reads TGTGCCAGCTCACCAGGGGGGGGTTCCGGTCAGCCCCAGCATTTT. Translation: CASSPGGGSGQPQHF. This chain joins TRBV18 and TRBJ1-5; TRBD1 is a possible D gene (5 bases). The CDR3 length is 15 residues. Germline-derived CDR1 and CDR2 are KGHSH and LQKENI. With 2 bases removed from V and 6 bases from J, the gap between germline ends came to 14 bases.

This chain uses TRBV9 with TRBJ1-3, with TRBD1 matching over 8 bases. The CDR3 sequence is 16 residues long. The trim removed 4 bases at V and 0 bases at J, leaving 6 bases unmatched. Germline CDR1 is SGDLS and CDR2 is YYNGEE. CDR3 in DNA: TGTGCCAGCAGCCTGACAGGGGCACGCTCTGGAAACACCATATATTTT. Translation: CASSLTGARSGNTIYF. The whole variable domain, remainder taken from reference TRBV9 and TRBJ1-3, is DSGVTQTPKHLITATGQRVTLRCSPRSGDLSVYWYQQSLDQGLQFLIQYYNGEERAKGNILERFSAQQFPDLHSELNLSSLELGDSALYFCASSLTGARSGNTIYFGEGSWLTVV.

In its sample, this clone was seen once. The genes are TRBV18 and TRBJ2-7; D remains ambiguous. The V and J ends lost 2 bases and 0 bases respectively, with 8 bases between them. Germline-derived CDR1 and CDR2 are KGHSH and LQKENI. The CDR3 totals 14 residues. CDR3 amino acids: CASSPDISSYEQYF. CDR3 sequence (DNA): TGTGCCAGCTCACCAGACATTTCCTCCTACGAGCAGTACTTC.

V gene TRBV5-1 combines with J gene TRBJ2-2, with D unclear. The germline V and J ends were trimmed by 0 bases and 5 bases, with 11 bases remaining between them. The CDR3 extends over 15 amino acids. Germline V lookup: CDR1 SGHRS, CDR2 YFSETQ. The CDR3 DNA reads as TGCGCCAGCAGCTTGGGGTCACTCGCGACCGGGGAGCTGTTTTTT. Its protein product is CASSLGSLATGELFF. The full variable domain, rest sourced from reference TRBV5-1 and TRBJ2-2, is KAGVTQTPRYLIKTRGQQVTLSCSPISGHRSVSWYQQTPGQGLQFLFEYFSETQRNKGNFPGRFSGRQFSNSRSEMNVSTLELGDSALYLCASSLGSLATGELFFGEGSRLTVL.

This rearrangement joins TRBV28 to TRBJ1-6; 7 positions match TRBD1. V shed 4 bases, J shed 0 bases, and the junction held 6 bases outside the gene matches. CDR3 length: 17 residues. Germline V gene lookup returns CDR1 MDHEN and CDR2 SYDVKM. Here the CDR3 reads CASSSPGQRSYNSPLHF. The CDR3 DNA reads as TGTGCCAGCAGTTCCCCGGGACAGCGCTCCTATAATTCACCCCTCCACTTT.

For the CDR3, the DNA is TGTGCCAGCAGTCCAGACAGTTTTGGCTCCTACGAGCAGTACTTC. Amino acid sequence: CASSPDSFGSYEQYF. The rearrangement joins TRBV6-5 to TRBJ2-7, with TRBD1 as a possible D gene (5 bases). The V gene lost 5 bases and the J gene lost 0 bases, with 14 bases spanning the gap. The germline CDR1 and CDR2 sequences are MNHEY and SVGAGI. The CDR3 runs 15 residues.

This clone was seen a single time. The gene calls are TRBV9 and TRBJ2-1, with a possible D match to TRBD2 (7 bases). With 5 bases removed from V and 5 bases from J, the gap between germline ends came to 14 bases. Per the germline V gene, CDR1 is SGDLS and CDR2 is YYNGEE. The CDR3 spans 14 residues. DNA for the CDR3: TGTGCCAGCAGGCCTGGGGGGGCCGACAATGAGCAGTTCTTC. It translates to CASRPGGADNEQFF. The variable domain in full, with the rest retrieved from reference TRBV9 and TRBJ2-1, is DSGVTQTPKHLITATGQRVTLRCSPRSGDLSVYWYQQSLDQGLQFLIQYYNGEERAKGNILERFSAQQFPDLHSELNLSSLELGDSALYFCASRPGGADNEQFFGPGTRLTVL.

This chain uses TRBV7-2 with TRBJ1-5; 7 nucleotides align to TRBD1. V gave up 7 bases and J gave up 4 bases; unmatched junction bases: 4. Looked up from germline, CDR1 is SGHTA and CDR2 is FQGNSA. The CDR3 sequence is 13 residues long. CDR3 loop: CASTGTANQPQHF. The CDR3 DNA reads TGTGCCAGCACCGGGACAGCGAATCAGCCCCAGCATTTT. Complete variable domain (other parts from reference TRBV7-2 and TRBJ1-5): GAGVSQSPSNKVTEKGKDVELRCDPISGHTALYWYRQSLGQGLEFLIYFQGNSAPDKSGLPSDRFSAERTGGSVSTLTIQRTQQEDSAVYLCASTGTANQPQHFGDGTRLSIL.

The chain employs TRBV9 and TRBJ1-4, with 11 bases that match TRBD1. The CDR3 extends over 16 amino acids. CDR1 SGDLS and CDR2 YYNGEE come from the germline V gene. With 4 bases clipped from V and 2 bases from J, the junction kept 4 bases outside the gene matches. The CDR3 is CASSIGTGGTNEKLFF. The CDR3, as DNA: TGTGCCAGCAGCATCGGGACAGGGGGGACTAATGAAAAACTGTTTTTT.

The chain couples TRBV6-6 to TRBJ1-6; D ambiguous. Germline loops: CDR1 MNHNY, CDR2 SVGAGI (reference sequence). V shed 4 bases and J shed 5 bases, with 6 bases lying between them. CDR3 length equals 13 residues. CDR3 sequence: CASSLGDNSPLHF. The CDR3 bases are TGTGCCAGCAGTTTGGGCGATAATTCACCCCTCCACTTT.

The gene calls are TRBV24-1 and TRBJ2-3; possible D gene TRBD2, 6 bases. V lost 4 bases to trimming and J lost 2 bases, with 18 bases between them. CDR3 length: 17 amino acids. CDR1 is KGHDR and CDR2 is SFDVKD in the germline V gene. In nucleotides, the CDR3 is TGTGCCACCAGTGAATACCAGTCCGGGACTGACACAGATACGCAGTATTTT. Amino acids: CATSEYQSGTDTDTQYF.

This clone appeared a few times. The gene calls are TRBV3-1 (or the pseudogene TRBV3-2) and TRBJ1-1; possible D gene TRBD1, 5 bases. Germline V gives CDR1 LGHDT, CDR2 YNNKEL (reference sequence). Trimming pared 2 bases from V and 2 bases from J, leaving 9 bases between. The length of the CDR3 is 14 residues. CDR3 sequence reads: CASSQSDRNTEAFF. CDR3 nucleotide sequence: TGTGCCAGCAGCCAATCAGACAGAAACACTGAAGCTTTCTTT.

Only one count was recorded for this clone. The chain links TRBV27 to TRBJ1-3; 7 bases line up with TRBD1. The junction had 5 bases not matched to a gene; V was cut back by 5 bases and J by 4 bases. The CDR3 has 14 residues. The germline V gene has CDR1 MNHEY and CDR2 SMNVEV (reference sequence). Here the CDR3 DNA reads TGTGCCAGCAGTCTCGGGACAGCCGGAAACACCATATATTTT. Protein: CASSLGTAGNTIYF.

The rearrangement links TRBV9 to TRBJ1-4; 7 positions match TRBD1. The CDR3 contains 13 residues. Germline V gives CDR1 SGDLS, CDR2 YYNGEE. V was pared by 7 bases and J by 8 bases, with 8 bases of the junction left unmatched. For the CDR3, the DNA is TGTGCCAGCCCTAAGGGGGCTGGGGAAAAACTGTTTTTT. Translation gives CASPKGAGEKLFF.

CDR3 nucleotide sequence: TGTGCCAGTAGTGGGGGCAATGGAAACACCATATATTTT. It translates to CASSGGNGNTIYF. The chain employs TRBV19 and TRBJ1-3; possible D gene TRBD1, 6 bases. Germline lookup yields CDR1 LNHDA and CDR2 SQIVND (reference sequence). V lost 5 bases, J lost 3 bases, and 8 bases lay in between. The CDR3 is made up of 13 amino acids.

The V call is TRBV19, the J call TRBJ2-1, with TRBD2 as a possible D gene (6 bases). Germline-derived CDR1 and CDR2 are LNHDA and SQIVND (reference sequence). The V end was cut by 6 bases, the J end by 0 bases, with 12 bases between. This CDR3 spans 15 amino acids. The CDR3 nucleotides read TGTGCCAGTAGCCGCCGACTAGGCTCCTACAATGAGCAGTTCTTC. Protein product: CASSRRLGSYNEQFF.

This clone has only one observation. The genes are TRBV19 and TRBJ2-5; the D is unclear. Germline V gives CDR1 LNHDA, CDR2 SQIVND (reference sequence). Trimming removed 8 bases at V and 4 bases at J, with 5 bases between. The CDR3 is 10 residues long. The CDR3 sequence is CASLGETQYF. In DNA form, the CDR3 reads TGTGCCAGTCTAGGAGAGACCCAGTACTTC. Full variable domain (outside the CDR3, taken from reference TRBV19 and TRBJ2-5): DGGITQSPKYLFRKEGQNVTLSCEQNLNHDAMYWYRQDPGQGLRLIYYSQIVNDFQKGDIAEGYSVSREKKESFPLTVTSAQKNPTAFYLCASLGETQYFGPGTRLLVL.

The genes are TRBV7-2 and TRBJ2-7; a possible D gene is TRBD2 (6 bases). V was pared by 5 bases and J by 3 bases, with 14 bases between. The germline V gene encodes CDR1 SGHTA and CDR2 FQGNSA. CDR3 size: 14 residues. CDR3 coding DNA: TGTGCCAGCAGCCTAAACGGGAGACTCTACGAGCAGTACTTC. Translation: CASSLNGRLYEQYF.

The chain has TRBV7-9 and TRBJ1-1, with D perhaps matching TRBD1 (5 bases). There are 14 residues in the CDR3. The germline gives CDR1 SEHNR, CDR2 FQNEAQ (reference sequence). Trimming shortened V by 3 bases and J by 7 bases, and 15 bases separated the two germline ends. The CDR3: CASSFGSGFSEAFF. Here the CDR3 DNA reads TGTGCCAGCAGCTTTGGGTCAGGGTTTAGTGAAGCTTTCTTT.

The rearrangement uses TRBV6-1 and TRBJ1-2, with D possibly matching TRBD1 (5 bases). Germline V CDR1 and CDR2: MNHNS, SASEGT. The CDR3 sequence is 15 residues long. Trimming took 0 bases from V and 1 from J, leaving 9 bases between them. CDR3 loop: CASSEAGLLNYGYTF. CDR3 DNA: TGTGCCAGCAGTGAAGCGGGGCTCCTTAACTATGGCTACACCTTC.

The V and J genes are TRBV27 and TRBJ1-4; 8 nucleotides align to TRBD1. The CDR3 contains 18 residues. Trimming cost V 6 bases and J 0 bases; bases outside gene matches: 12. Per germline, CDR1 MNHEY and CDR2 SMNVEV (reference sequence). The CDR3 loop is CASRPTLPTGATNEKLFF. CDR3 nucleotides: TGTGCCAGCAGGCCAACATTACCGACAGGGGCAACTAATGAAAAACTGTTTTTT.